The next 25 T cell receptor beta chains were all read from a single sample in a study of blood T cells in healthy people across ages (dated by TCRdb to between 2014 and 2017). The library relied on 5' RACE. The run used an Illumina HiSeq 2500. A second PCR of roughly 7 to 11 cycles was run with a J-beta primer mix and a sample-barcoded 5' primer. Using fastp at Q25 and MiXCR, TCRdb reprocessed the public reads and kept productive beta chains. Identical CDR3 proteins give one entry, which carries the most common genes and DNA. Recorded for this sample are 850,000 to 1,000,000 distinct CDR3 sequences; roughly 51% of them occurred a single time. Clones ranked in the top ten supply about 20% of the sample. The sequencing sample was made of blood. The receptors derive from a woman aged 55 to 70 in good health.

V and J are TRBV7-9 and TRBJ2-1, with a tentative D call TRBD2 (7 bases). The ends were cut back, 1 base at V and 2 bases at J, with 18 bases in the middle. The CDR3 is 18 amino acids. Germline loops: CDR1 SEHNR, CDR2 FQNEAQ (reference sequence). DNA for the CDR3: TGTGCCAGCAGCTTAGGTGGGGGAGGGGGAGGGCCCTACAATGAGCAGTTCTTC. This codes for CASSLGGGGGGPYNEQFF.

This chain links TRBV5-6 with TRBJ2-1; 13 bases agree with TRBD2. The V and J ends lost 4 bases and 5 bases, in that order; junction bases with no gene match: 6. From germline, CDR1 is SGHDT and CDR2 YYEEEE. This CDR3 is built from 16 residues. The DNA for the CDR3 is TGTGCCAGCAGCCGGGGACTAGCGGGGCTAGACAATGAGCAGTTCTTC. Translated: CASSRGLAGLDNEQFF.

In DNA form, the CDR3 reads TGTGCCAGCAGTTTTGTCCCCTCACTAGCGGGAGTCCGGGATACGCAGTATTTT. It yields the protein CASSFVPSLAGVRDTQYF. The gene calls are TRBV12-3 or TRBV12-4 and TRBJ2-3; 11 bases map to TRBD2. The V and J ends lost 3 bases and 6 bases, in that order; junction bases with no gene match: 14. The length of the CDR3 is 18 residues.

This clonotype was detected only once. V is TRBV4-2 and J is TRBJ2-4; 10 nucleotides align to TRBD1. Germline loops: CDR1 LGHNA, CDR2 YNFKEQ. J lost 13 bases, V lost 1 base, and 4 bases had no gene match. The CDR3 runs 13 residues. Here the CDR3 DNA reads TGTGCCAGCAGCCAAGGGGACAGGGGTGAGCAGTACTTC. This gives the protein CASSQGDRGEQYF.

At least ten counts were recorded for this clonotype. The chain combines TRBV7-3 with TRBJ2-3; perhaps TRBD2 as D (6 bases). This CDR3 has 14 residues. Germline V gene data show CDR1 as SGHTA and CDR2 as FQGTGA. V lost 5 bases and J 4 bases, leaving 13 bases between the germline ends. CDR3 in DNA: TGTGCCAGCAGCCCCCCGGGAGTCTCAGATACGCAGTATTTT. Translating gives CASSPPGVSDTQYF.

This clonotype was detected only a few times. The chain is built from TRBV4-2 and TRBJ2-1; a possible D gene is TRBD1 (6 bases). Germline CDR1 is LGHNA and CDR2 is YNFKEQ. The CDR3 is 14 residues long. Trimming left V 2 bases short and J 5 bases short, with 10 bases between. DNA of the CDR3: TGTGCCAGCAGCCAACCTGGGACACACAATGAGCAGTTCTTC. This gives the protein CASSQPGTHNEQFF.

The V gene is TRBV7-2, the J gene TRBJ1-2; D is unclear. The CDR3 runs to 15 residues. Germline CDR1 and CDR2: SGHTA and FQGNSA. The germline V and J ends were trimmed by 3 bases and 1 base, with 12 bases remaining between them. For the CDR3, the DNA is TGTGCCAGCAGCTTGGCCCCCAGGTTTAACTATGGCTACACCTTC. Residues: CASSLAPRFNYGYTF.

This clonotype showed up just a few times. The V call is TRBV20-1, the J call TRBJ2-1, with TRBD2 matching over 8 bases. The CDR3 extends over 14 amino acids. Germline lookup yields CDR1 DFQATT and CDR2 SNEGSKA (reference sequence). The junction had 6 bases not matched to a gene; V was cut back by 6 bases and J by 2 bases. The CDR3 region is CSASTSGAYNEQFF. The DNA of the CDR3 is TGCAGTGCGTCTACTAGCGGAGCCTACAATGAGCAGTTCTTC.

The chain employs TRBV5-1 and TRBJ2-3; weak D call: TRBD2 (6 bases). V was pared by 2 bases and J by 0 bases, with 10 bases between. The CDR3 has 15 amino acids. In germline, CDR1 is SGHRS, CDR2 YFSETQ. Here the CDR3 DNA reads TGCGCCAGCAGCTTAATTCGGGGGAGCACAGATACGCAGTATTTT. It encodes CASSLIRGSTDTQYF. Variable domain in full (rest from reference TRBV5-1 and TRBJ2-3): KAGVTQTPRYLIKTRGQQVTLSCSPISGHRSVSWYQQTPGQGLQFLFEYFSETQRNKGNFPGRFSGRQFSNSRSEMNVSTLELGDSALYLCASSLIRGSTDTQYFGPGTRLTVL.

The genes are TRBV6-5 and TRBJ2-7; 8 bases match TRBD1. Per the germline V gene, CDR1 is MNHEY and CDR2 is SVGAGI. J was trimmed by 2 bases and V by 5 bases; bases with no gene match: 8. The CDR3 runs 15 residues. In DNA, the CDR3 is TGTGCCAGCAGTCCCCGGACAGGGATCGCCTACGAGCAGTACTTC. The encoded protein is CASSPRTGIAYEQYF.

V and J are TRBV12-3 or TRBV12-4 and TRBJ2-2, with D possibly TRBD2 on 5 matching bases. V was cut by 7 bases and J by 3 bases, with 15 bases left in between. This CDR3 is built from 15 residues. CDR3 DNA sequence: TGTGCCAGCAAGAGGACTCCACGCGACACCGGGGAGCTGTTTTTT. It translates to CASKRTPRDTGELFF.

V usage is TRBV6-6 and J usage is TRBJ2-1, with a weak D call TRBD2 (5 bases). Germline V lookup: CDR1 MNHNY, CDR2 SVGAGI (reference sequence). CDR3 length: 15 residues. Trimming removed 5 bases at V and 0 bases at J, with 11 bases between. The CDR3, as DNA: TGTGCCAGCAGTCCCTTCGCGGGCTCCTACAATGAGCAGTTCTTC. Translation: CASSPFAGSYNEQFF.

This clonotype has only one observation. The CDR3 spells CASRATVYSNQPQHF. CDR3 DNA: TGTGCCAGCAGAGCGACAGTCTATAGCAATCAGCCCCAGCATTTT. V gene TRBV27 combines with J gene TRBJ1-5, with a weak D call TRBD1 (5 bases). The CDR3 is 15 amino acids. Germline V lookup: CDR1 MNHEY, CDR2 SMNVEV (reference sequence). V was shortened by 6 bases and J by 0 bases, with 12 bases between the two germline ends.

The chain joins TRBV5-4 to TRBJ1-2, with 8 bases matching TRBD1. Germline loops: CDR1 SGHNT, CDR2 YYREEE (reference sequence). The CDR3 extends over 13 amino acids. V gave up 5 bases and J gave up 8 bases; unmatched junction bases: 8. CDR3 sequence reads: CASRIAGGSGYTF. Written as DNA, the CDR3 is TGTGCCAGCAGGATTGCAGGGGGCAGCGGCTACACCTTC.

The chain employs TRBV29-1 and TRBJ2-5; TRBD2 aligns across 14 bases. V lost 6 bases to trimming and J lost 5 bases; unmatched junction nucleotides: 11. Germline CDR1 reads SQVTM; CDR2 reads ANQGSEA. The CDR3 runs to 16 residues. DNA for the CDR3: TGCAGCGTCGGGACTAGCGGGAGTGTGGTGAAGGAGACCCAGTACTTC. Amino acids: CSVGTSGSVVKETQYF.

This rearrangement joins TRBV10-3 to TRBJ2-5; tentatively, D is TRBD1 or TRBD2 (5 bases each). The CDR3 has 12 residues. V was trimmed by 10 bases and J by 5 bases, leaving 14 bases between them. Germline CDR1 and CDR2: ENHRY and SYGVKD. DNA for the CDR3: TGTGCCACCGGTCTCGGGGCGGAGACCCAGTACTTC. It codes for CATGLGAETQYF.

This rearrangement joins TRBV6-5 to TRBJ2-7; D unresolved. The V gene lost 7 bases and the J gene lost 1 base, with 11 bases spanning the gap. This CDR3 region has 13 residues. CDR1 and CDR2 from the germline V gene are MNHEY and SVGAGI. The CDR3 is CASTPTKSYEQYF. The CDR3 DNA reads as TGTGCCAGCACCCCTACCAAGTCCTACGAGCAGTACTTC.

The CDR3 spells CASRLQGVQPQHF. CDR3 coding DNA: TGTGCCAGCAGATTACAGGGCGTCCAGCCCCAGCATTTT. The J gene is TRBJ1-5, the V gene TRBV28; D is possibly TRBD1 (6 bases). Looked up from germline, CDR1 is MDHEN and CDR2 is SYDVKM. This CDR3 is 13 amino acids long. Trimming removed 6 bases at V and 7 bases at J, with 13 bases between.

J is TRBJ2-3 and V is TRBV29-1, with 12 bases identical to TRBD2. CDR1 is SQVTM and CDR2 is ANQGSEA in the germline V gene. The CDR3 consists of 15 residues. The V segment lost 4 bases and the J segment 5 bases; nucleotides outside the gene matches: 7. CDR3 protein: CSVGASGRGKDTQYF. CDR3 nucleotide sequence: TGCAGCGTTGGGGCTAGCGGGAGGGGTAAAGATACGCAGTATTTT.

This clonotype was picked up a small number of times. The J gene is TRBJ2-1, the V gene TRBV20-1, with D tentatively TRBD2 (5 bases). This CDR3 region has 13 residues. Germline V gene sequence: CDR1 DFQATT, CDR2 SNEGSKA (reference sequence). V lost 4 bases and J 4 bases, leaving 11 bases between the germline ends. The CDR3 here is CSAKGARYNEQFF. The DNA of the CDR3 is TGCAGTGCTAAGGGAGCGCGGTACAATGAGCAGTTCTTC.

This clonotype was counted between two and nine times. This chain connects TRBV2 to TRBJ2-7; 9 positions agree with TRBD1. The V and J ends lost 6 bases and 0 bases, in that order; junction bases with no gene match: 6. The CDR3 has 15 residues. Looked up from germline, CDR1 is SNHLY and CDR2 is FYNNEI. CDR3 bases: TGTGCCAGCAGGGACAGGGGCATCTCCTCCTACGAGCAGTACTTC. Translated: CASRDRGISSYEQYF. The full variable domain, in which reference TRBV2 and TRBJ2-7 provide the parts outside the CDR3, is EPEVTQTPSHQVTQMGQEVILRCVPISNHLYFYWYRQILGQKVEFLVSFYNNEISEKSEIFDDQFSVERPDGSNFTLKIRSTKLEDSAMYFCASRDRGISSYEQYFGPGTRLTVT.

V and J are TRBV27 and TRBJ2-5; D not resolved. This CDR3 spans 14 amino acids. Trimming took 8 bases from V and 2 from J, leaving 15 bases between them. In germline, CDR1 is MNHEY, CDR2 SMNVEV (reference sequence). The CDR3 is CASSETWLQETQYF. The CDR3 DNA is TGTGCCAGCTCGGAAACTTGGTTACAAGAGACCCAGTACTTC.

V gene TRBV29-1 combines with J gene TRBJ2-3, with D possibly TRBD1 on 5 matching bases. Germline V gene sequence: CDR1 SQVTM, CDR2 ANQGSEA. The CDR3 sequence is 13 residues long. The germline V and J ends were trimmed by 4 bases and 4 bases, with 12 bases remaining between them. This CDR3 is CSVARQYSDTQYF. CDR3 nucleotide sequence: TGCAGCGTTGCAAGACAGTATTCAGATACGCAGTATTTT.

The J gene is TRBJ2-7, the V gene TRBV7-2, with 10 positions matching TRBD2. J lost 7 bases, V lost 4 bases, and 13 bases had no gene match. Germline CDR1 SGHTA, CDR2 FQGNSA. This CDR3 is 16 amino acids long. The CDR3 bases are TGTGCCAGCAGCTACGCTAGCGGGAGCTCCTACAATGAGCAGTACTTC. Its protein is CASSYASGSSYNEQYF.

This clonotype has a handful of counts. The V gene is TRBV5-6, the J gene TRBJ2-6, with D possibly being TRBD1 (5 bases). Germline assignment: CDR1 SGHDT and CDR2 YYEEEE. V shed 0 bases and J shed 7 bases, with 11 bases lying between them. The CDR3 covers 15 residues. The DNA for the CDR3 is TGTGCCAGCAGCTTGGGTCAGGGCGACGCCAACGTCCTGACTTTC. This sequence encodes CASSLGQGDANVLTF. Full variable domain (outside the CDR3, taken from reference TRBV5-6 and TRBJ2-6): DAGVTQSPTHLIKTRGQQVTLRCSPKSGHDTVSWYQQALGQGPQFIFQYYEEEERQRGNFPDRFSGHQFPNYSSELNVNALLLGDSALYLCASSLGQGDANVLTFGAGSRLTVL.